Each of the 2 T cell receptor beta chains below was sequenced from the same sample in a study of CD8 T cells in ankylosing spondylitis. From the 5' RACE reads, TCRdb called clonotypes with MiXCR, one entry per CDR3 protein. The sample lists under 200,000 distinct CDR3 sequences, 9.8% seen once, with approximately 16% in the top ten. Sequencing was done on a sample of blood, either unsorted or a sorted T cell fraction (not recorded which). These receptors were collected from a female donor with ankylosing spondylitis or in good health (not recorded which).

This clonotype has more than one count but fewer than ten. The V call is TRBV20-1, the J call TRBJ2-2; unclear D gene. Trimming took off 2 bases at V and 2 bases at J, with 12 bases between the two ends. CDR3 size: 15 residues. Germline V CDR1 and CDR2: DFQATT, SNEGSKA (reference sequence). The CDR3 sequence: CSARPAFRNTGELFF. CDR3 DNA sequence: TGCAGTGCTAGACCGGCTTTCCGTAACACCGGGGAGCTGTTTTTT.

This clonotype was observed many times. J is TRBJ2-1 and V is TRBV12-3 or TRBV12-4, with D possibly TRBD2 on 5 matching bases. The CDR3 loop spans 14 amino acids. With 5 bases removed from V and 12 bases from J, the gap between germline ends came to 20 bases. The DNA of the CDR3 is TGTGCCAGCAGTCAAGAGGGCGAGGACGGGGTGCAGTTCTTC. Translation: CASSQEGEDGVQFF.